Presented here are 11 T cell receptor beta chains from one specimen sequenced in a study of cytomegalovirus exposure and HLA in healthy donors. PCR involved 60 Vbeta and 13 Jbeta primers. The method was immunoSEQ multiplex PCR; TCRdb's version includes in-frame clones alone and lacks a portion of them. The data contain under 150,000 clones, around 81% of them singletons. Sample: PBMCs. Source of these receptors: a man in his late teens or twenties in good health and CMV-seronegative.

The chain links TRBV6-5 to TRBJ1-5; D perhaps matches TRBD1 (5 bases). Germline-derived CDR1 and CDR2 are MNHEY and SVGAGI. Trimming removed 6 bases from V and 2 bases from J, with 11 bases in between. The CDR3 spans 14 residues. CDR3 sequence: CASSIRDGNQPQHF. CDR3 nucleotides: TGTGCCAGCAGCATCAGGGATGGCAATCAGCCCCAGCATTTT.

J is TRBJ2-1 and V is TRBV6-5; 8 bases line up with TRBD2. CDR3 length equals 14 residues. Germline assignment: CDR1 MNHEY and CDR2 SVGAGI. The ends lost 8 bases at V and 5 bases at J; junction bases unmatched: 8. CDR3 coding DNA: TGTGCCAGCGCTGGGGCGGGGGGACACAATGAGCAGTTCTTC. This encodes CASAGAGGHNEQFF.

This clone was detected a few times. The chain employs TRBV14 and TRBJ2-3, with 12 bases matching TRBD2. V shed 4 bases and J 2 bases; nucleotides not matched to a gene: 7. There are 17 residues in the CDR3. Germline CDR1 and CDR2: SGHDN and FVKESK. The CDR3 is CASSPLAGGRLTDTQYF. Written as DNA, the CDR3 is TGTGCCAGCAGCCCACTAGCGGGGGGCAGACTCACAGATACGCAGTATTTT.

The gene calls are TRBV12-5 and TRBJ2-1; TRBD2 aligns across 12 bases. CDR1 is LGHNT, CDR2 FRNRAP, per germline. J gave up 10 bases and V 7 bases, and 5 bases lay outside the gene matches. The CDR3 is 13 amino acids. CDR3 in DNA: TGTGCTAGTGCCCTAGCGGGGGGGACCGAGCAGTTCTTC. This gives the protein CASALAGGTEQFF.

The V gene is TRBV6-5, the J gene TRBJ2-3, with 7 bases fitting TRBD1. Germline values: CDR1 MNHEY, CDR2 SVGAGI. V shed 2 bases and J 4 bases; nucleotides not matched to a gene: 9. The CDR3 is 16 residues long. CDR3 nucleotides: TGTGCCAGCAGTTACACAAAAGGGACAGCATCAGATACGCAGTATTTT. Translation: CASSYTKGTASDTQYF.

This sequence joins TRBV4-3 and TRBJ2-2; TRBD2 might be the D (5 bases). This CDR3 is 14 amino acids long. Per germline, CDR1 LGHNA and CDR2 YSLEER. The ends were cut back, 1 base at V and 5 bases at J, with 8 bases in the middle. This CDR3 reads CASSQVGGTGELFF. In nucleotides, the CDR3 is TGCGCCAGCAGCCAAGTAGGAGGAACCGGGGAGCTGTTTTTT.

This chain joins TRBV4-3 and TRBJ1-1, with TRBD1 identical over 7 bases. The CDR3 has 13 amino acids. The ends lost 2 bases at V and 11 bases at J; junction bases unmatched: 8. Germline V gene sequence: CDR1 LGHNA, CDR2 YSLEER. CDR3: CASSQKDREKAFF. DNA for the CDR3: TGCGCCAGCAGCCAAAAAGACAGGGAGAAGGCTTTCTTT.

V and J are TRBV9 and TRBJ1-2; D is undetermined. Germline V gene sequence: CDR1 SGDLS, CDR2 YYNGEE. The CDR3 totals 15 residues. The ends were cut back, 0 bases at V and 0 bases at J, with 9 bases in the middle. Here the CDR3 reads CASSVGVLANYGYTF. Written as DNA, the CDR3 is TGTGCCAGCAGCGTAGGCGTGCTAGCTAACTATGGCTACACCTTC. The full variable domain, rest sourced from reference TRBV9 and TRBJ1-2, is DSGVTQTPKHLITATGQRVTLRCSPRSGDLSVYWYQQSLDQGLQFLIQYYNGEERAKGNILERFSAQQFPDLHSELNLSSLELGDSALYFCASSVGVLANYGYTFGSGTRLTVV.

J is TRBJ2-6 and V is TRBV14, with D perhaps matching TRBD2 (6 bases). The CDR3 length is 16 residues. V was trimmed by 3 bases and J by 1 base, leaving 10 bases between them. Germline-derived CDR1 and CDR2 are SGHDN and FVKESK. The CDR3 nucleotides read TGTGCCAGCAGCCAGGGGGGAGGATCTGGGGCCAACGTCCTGACTTTC. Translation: CASSQGGGSGANVLTF.

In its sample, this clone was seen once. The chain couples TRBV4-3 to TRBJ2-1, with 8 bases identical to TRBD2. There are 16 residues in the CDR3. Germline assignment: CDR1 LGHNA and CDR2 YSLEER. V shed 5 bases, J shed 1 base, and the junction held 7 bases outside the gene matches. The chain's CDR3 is CASSDTGLGSYNEQFF. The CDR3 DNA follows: TGCGCCAGCAGCGACACGGGACTAGGTTCCTACAATGAGCAGTTCTTC.

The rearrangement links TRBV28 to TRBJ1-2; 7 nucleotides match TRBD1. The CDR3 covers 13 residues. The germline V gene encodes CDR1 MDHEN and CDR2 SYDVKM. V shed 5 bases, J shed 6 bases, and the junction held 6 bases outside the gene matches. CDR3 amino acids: CASSIQGRNGYTF. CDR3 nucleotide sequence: TGTGCCAGCAGTATACAGGGGCGGAATGGCTACACCTTC.